This T cell receptor (beta chain) was captured in a study of long-term antiretroviral therapy in people with HIV. The overall study: When the earliest samples were collected, ART was typically delayed until CD4 counts fell.

The immunoSEQ assay was v3.0, run at survey level. Only in-frame clones appear in the TCRdb table, and some are missing; sequencing was by immunoSEQ multiplex PCR. The top ten clones hold around 10% of a sample with under 30,000 clones, approximately 79% of them seen once. The CDR3 runs 15 residues. Trimming shortened V by 3 bases and J by 4 bases, and 14 bases separated the two germline ends. Germline values: CDR1 SGHRS, CDR2 YFSETQ. Every donor had one or more pre-ART and two or more post-ART PBMC samples. In this sample, this clone turned up once. This TCR derives from a man aged 25 to 45 with HIV. Specimen: unsorted PBMCs, collected 2.1 years after starting antiretroviral therapy. The genes are TRBV5-1 and TRBJ2-1; D not resolved. The CDR3: CASSSSGSGYNEQFF. The DNA for the CDR3 is TGCGCCAGCAGCTCTTCAGGCAGTGGTTACAATGAGCAGTTCTTC.